The TCR beta chain described here comes from a study of T cell repertoires in cytomegalovirus infection. Study-level background: Public TCR beta signatures were indicative of both CMV infection and a matching HLA type. Study-wide findings and caveats: Totalled public TCR beta family frequency picked out people who carried CMV plus the relevant HLA. In two of eight donors, the top clonotype was HLA-C-restricted CMV-specific.

V lost 5 bases, J lost 4 bases, and 4 bases stayed unmatched. In germline, CDR1 is MNHEY, CDR2 SMNVEV (reference sequence). The CDR3 sequence is 13 residues long. For this clonotype: The antigen is undetermined.

One entry per CDR3 protein, called by TCRdb with MiXCR from the reads. The sample includes nearly 550,000 distinct CDR3 sequences, 16% seen only once; the top ten take roughly a quarter. This TCR was sampled from a human donor in good health (CMV status not recorded). Some clones in this sample may be carry-over from other donors' samples. The sequenced sample consisted of CD8+ T cells from PBMCs. This chain joins TRBV27 and TRBJ1-2; 7 nucleotides match TRBD1. In DNA form, the CDR3 reads TGTGCCAGCAGTAAGGGGGCGGGCTATGGCTACACCTTC. Amino acid sequence: CASSKGAGYGYTF.